Shown below are 18 T cell receptor beta chains from a single sample sequenced in a study of blood T cell repertoires in COVID-19. TCRdb keeps only in-frame clones here, not all; method: immunoSEQ multiplex PCR. The data hold approximately 310,000 clones, with around 90% observed a single time. The sample taken for sequencing was PBMCs or T cells enriched from blood (not recorded which). These receptor sequences come from a man aged 60 to 75 who had recovered from COVID-19.

This clone has a single count. The rearrangement joins TRBV19 to TRBJ2-7; 8 nucleotides match TRBD1. Trimming took 5 bases from V and 3 from J; bases not matched to a gene: 3. Germline CDR1 LNHDA, CDR2 SQIVND (reference sequence). CDR3 length: 13 residues. The CDR3 nucleotides are TGTGCCAGTAGTGTACAGGGGGGCTACGAGCAGTACTTC. It yields the protein CASSVQGGYEQYF.

This sequence joins TRBV19 and TRBJ2-7; D is perhaps TRBD1 (6 bases). The ends were cut back, 5 bases at V and 0 bases at J, with 17 bases in the middle. In germline, CDR1 is LNHDA, CDR2 SQIVND (reference sequence). The CDR3 spans 16 residues. CDR3: CASSPRTALSSYEQYF. In nucleotides, the CDR3 is TGTGCCAGTAGTCCGCGGACAGCCTTGAGCTCCTACGAGCAGTACTTC.

The chain is built from TRBV25-1 and TRBJ2-1; TRBD1 agrees at 7 bases. CDR3 size: 15 residues. CDR1 and CDR2 from the germline V gene are MGHDK and SYGVNS. J lost 5 bases, V lost 2 bases, and 6 bases had no gene match. CDR3 nucleotide sequence: TGTGCCAGCAGTGAACCTAGACAGGGAGACAATGAGCAGTTCTTC. Translated: CASSEPRQGDNEQFF.

The rearrangement uses TRBV12-3 or TRBV12-4 and TRBJ2-7, with D possibly being TRBD1 (6 bases). This CDR3 region has 13 residues. The V gene lost 1 base and the J gene lost 6 bases, with 10 bases spanning the gap. For the CDR3, the DNA is TGTGCCAGCAGTTTAGTACGAGGGGGCGAGCAGTACTTC. Translating gives CASSLVRGGEQYF.

The V and J genes are TRBV6-5 and TRBJ2-3, with a weak D call TRBD2 (5 bases). Germline CDR1 MNHEY, CDR2 SVGAGI. CDR3 length equals 16 residues. V was shortened by 4 bases and J by 0 bases, with 14 bases between the two germline ends. CDR3: CASSSTRPGSTDTQYF. The CDR3 DNA reads TGTGCCAGCAGTTCAACCCGACCGGGGAGCACAGATACGCAGTATTTT.

This rearrangement joins TRBV18 to TRBJ2-7; D remains ambiguous. Germline lookup yields CDR1 KGHSH and CDR2 LQKENI. V lost 6 bases and J 4 bases, leaving 10 bases between the germline ends. The CDR3 extends over 12 amino acids. The CDR3 loop reads CASSRLQYEQYF. Written as DNA, the CDR3 is TGTGCCAGCTCCCGTTTGCAGTACGAGCAGTACTTC.

The chain has TRBV9 and TRBJ2-3; D might be TRBD1 (6 bases). This CDR3 spans 14 amino acids. Germline-derived CDR1 and CDR2 are SGDLS and YYNGEE. Trimming stripped 4 bases from V and 4 bases from J, with 13 bases between. The CDR3, as DNA: TGTGCCAGCAGCATACAGGGTAGGGCAGATACGCAGTATTTT. This encodes CASSIQGRADTQYF.

The rearrangement joins TRBV7-3 to TRBJ2-7; 9 bases map to TRBD1. This CDR3 is built from 14 residues. V gave up 5 bases and J gave up 3 bases; unmatched junction bases: 5. CDR1 SGHTA and CDR2 FQGTGA come from the germline V gene. This CDR3 reads CASSKDRGGYEQYF. CDR3 nucleotide sequence: TGTGCCAGCAGCAAAGACAGGGGGGGCTACGAGCAGTACTTC.

V and J are TRBV28 and TRBJ2-2, with D hard to call. Trimming took 2 bases from V and 2 from J, leaving 6 bases between them. Germline V CDR1 and CDR2: MDHEN, SYDVKM. The CDR3 consists of 14 residues. CDR3 nucleotide sequence: TGTGCCAGCAGTTTAGAACTTAACACCGGGGAGCTGTTTTTT. Its protein is CASSLELNTGELFF.

The chain is built from TRBV7-9 and TRBJ2-2; 10 bases align to TRBD1. V shed 2 bases and J 7 bases; nucleotides not matched to a gene: 10. CDR1 is SEHNR and CDR2 is FQNEAQ in the germline V gene (reference sequence). CDR3 size: 17 residues. The CDR3 sequence is CASSLKWDRGDGGELFF. CDR3 DNA sequence: TGTGCCAGCAGCTTAAAATGGGACAGGGGCGACGGCGGGGAGCTGTTTTTT.

The V and J genes are TRBV6-5 and TRBJ2-7; 7 bases are a match to TRBD2. Germline V lookup: CDR1 MNHEY, CDR2 SVGAGI. The CDR3 runs 13 residues. The ends lost 6 bases at V and 5 bases at J; junction bases unmatched: 7. CDR3 in DNA: TGTGCCAGCAGCCCCCCGGGAGGCGACGAGCAGTACTTC. Its translation is CASSPPGGDEQYF.

The rearrangement uses TRBV29-1 and TRBJ2-1; no clear D. Germline V gene sequence: CDR1 SQVTM, CDR2 ANQGSEA. Trimming stripped 7 bases from V and 4 bases from J, with 14 bases between. This CDR3 has 13 amino acids. CDR3 region: CSAARDTYNEQFF. The CDR3 DNA reads TGCAGCGCGGCCCGTGACACTTACAATGAGCAGTTCTTC.

The V call is TRBV11-1, the J call TRBJ2-1; possibly TRBD1 for D (6 bases). This CDR3 has 14 amino acids. Germline-derived CDR1 and CDR2 are SGHAT and FQDESV (reference sequence). The V end lost 5 bases, the J end lost 5 bases, and 13 bases lay between the germline ends. Here the CDR3 reads CASSPSTGHNEQFF. The CDR3 DNA reads as TGTGCCAGCAGCCCTTCGACAGGTCACAATGAGCAGTTCTTC. Combining the CDR3 with reference TRBV11-1 and TRBJ2-1 gives the whole variable domain EAEVAQSPRYKITEKSQAVAFWCDPISGHATLYWYRQILGQGPELLVQFQDESVVDDSQLPKDRFSAERLKGVDSTLKIQPAELGDSAMYLCASSPSTGHNEQFFGPGTRLTVL.

The DNA of the CDR3 is TGTGCCAGCAGCTGGAAACCGGACATACCCCAGCATTTT. It codes for CASSWKPDIPQHF. The rearrangement joins TRBV28 to TRBJ1-5, with D possibly TRBD1 on 5 matching bases. This CDR3 is 13 amino acids long. CDR1 and CDR2 (germline): MDHEN, SYDVKM. V lost 6 bases and J lost 10, with 16 bases in between.

This chain links TRBV6-4 with TRBJ1-6; D possibly corresponds to TRBD1 (6 bases). This CDR3 has 16 amino acids. V gave up 4 bases and J gave up 9 bases, with 19 bases separating them. Germline-derived CDR1 and CDR2 are MRHNA and SNTAGT. The CDR3: CASSATGLSPGSPLHF. CDR3 sequence (DNA): TGTGCCAGCAGTGCGACAGGTCTTAGCCCAGGTTCACCCCTCCACTTT.

The V call is TRBV11-2, the J call TRBJ1-4, with no clear D. The CDR3 totals 14 residues. V lost 6 bases and J lost 8, with 16 bases in between. Germline CDR1 reads SGHAT; CDR2 reads FQNNGV. The CDR3 region is CASRLQSVGEKLFF. The CDR3 DNA reads as TGTGCCAGCAGACTTCAGAGTGTGGGCGAAAAACTGTTTTTT.

Here the CDR3 reads CASSLIRGNTEAFF. The CDR3 DNA reads TGTGCCAGCAGCTTAATCAGGGGGAACACTGAAGCTTTCTTT. The chain employs TRBV11-2 and TRBJ1-1, with D perhaps matching TRBD1 (6 bases). V was clipped by 2 bases and J by 1 base, with 8 bases between them. The V gene's germline CDR1 is SGHAT and CDR2 FQNNGV. CDR3 length equals 14 residues.

This rearrangement joins TRBV6-5 to TRBJ1-1; TRBD1 agrees at 7 bases. Germline V lookup: CDR1 MNHEY, CDR2 SVGAGI. The CDR3 is made up of 11 amino acids. J lost 8 bases, V lost 4 bases, and 1 base had no gene match. The CDR3 bases are TGTGCCAGCAGTTCGACAGGGGAAGCTTTCTTT. This translates into CASSSTGEAFF.